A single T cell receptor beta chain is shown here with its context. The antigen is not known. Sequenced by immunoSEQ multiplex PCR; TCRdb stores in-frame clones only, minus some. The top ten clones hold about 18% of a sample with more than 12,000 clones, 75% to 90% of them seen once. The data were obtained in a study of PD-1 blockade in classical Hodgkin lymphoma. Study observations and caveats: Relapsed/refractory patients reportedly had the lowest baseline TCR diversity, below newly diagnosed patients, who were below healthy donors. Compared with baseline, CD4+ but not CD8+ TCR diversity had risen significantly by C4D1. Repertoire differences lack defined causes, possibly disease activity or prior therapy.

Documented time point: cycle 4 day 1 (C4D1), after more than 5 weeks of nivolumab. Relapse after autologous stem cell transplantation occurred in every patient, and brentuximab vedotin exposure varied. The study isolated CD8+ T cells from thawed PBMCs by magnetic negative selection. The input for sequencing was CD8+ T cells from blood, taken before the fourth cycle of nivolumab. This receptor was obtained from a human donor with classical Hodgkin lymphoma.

The CDR3 DNA reads as TGTGCCAGCAGTGCCAGACTAGCGGATCTCTACGAGCAGTACTTC. Its protein is CASSARLADLYEQYF. This chain uses TRBV2 with TRBJ2-7, with 9 bases matching TRBD2. The CDR3 is 15 residues long. V shed 4 bases, J shed 3 bases, and the junction held 7 bases outside the gene matches. Germline CDR1 reads SNHLY; CDR2 reads FYNNEI.